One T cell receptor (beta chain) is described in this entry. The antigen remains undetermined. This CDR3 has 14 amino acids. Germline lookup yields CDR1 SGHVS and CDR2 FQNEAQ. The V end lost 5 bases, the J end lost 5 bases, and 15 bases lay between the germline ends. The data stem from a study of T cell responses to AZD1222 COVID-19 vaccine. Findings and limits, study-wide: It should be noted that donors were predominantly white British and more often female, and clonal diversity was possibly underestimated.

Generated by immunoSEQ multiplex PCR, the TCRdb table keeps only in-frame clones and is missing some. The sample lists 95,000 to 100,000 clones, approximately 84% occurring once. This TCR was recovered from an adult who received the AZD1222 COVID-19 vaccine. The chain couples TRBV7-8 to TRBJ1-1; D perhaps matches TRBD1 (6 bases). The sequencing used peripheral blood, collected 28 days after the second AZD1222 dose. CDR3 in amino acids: CASSLEGVDTEAFF. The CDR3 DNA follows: TGTGCCAGCAGCCTCGAGGGGGTGGATACTGAAGCTTTCTTT.